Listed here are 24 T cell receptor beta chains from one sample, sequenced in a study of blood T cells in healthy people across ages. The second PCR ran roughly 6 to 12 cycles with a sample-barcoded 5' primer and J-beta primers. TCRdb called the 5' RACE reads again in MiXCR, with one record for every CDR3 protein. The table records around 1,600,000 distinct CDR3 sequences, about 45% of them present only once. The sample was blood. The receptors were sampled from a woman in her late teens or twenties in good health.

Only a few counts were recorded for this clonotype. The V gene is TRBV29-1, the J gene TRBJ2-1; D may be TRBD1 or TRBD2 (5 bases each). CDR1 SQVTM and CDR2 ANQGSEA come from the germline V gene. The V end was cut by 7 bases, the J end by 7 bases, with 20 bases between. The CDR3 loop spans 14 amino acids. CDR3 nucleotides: TGCAGCGCGAATACGAGGGGCTCGGAAAATGAGCAGTTCTTC. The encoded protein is CSANTRGSENEQFF.

The CDR3 DNA is TGTGCCAGCAGTTTCGGGACATACTATAGCAATCAGCCCCAGCATTTT. Translating it yields CASSFGTYYSNQPQHF. The chain couples TRBV12-3 or TRBV12-4 to TRBJ1-5, with D possibly TRBD1 on 6 matching bases. Trimming removed 3 bases at V and 0 bases at J, with 12 bases between. The length of the CDR3 is 16 residues.

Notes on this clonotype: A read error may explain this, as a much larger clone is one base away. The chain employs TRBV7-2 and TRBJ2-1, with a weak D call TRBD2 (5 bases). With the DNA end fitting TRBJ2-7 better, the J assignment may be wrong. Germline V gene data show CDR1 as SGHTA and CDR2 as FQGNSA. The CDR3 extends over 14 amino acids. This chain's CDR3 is CASSLGTFYNEQYF. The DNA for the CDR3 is TGTGCCAGCAGCTTAGGGACTTTCTACAATGAGCAGTACTTC.

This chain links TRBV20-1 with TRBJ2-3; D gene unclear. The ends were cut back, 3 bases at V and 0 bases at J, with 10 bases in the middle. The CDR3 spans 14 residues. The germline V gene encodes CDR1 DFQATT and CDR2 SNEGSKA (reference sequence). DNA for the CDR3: TGCAGTGCTAGCATGGACGGTAGCACAGATACGCAGTATTTT. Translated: CSASMDGSTDTQYF.

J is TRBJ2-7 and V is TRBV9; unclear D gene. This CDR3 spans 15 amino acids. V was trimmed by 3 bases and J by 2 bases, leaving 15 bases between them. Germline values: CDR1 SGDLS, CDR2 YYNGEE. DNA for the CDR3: TGTGCCAGCAGCGGACCTCTGACGCCCGCCTACGAGCAGTACTTC. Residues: CASSGPLTPAYEQYF.

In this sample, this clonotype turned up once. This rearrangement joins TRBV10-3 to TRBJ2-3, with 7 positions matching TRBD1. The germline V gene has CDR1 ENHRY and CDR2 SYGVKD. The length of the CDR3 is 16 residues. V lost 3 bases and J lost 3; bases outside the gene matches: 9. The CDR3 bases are TGTGCCATCAGTGAATCACAGGGGAGTGGGACAGATACGCAGTATTTT. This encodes CAISESQGSGTDTQYF.

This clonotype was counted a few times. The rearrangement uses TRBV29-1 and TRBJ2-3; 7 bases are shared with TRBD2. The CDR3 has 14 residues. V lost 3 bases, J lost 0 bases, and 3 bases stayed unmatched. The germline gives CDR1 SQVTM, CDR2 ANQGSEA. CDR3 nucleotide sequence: TGCAGCGTTGAGGGGCGGGAGAGCACAGATACGCAGTATTTT. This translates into CSVEGRESTDTQYF.

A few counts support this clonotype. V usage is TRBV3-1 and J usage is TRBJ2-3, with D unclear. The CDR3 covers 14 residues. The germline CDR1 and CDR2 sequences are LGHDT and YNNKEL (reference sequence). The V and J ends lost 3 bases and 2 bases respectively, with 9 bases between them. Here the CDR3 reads CASSHRETTDTQYF. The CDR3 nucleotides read TGTGCCAGCAGCCATCGAGAAACCACAGATACGCAGTATTTT.

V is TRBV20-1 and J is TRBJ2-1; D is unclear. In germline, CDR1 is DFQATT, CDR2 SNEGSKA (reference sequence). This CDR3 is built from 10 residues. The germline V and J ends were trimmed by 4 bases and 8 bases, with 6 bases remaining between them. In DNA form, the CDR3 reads TGCAGTGCTACGTATGATGAGCAGTTCTTC. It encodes CSATYDEQFF.

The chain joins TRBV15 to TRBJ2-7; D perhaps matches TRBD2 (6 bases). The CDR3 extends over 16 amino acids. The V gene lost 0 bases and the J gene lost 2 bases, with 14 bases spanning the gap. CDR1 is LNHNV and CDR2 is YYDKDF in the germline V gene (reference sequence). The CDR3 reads CATSRDPKRVAYEQYF. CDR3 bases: TGTGCCACCAGCAGAGATCCGAAGCGGGTGGCCTACGAGCAGTACTTC.

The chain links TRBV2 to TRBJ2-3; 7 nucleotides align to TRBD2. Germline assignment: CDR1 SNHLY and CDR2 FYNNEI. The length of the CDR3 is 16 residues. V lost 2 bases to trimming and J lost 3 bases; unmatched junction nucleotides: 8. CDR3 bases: TGTGCCAGCAGTGAATCTGCGGGAGTCTGGACAGATACGCAGTATTTT. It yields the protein CASSESAGVWTDTQYF.

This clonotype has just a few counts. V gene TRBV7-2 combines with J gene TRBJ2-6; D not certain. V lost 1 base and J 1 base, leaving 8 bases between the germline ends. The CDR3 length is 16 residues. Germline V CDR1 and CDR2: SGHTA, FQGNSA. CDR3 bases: TGTGCCAGCAGCTTAGAACCGGCTTCTGGGGCCAACGTCCTGACTTTC. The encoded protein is CASSLEPASGANVLTF.

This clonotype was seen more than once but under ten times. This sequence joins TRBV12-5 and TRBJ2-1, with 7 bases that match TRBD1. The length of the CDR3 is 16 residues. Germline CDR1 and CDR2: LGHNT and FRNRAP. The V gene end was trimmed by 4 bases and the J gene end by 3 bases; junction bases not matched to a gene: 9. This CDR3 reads CASGSVPGGFYNEQFF. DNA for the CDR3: TGTGCTAGTGGTTCGGTACCAGGGGGTTTCTACAATGAGCAGTTCTTC.

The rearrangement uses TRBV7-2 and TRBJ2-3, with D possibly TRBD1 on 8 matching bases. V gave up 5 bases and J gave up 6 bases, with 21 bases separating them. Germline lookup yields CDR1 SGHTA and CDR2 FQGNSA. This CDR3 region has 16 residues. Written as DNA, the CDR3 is TGTGCCAGCAGCCTCCAGGGGGCGGGAGCGTGGGATACGCAGTATTTT. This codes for CASSLQGAGAWDTQYF.

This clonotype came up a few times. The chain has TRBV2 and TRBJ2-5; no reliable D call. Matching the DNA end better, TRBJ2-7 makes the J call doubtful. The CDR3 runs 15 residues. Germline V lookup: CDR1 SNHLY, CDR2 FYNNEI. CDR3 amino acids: CASSEAWGSNYEQYF. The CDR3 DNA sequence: TGTGCCAGCAGTGAAGCTTGGGGTTCCAACTACGAGCAGTACTTC.

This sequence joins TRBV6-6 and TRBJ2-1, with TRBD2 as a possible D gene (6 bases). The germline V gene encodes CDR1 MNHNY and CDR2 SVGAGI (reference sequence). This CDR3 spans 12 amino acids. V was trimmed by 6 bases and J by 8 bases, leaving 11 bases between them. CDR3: CASSSWEDEQFF. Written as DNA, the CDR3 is TGTGCCAGCAGCTCGTGGGAGGATGAGCAGTTCTTC.

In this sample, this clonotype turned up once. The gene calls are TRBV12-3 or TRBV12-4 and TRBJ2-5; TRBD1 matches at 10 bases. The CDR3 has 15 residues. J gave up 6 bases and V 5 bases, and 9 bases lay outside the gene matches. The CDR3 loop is CASSPRDRGFKTQYF. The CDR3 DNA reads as TGTGCCAGCAGTCCGCGGGACAGGGGTTTTAAGACCCAGTACTTC.

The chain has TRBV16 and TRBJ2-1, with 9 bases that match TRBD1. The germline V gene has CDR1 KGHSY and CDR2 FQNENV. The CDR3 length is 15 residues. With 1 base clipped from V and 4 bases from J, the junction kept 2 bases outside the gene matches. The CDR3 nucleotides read TGTGCCAGCAGCCAATTGGACAGGGGTTACAATGAGCAGTTCTTC. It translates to CASSQLDRGYNEQFF.

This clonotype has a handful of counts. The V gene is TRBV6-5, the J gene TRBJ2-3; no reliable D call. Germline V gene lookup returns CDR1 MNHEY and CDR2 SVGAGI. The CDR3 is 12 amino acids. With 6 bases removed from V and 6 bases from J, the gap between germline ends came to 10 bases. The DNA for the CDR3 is TGTGCCAGCAGCAGCAACTACGATACGCAGTATTTT. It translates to CASSSNYDTQYF.

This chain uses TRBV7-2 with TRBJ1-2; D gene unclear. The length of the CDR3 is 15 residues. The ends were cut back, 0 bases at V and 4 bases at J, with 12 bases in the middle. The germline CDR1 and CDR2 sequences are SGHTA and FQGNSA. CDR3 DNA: TGTGCCAGCAGCTTAGCGACGTCGGGAATCTATGGCTACACCTTC. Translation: CASSLATSGIYGYTF.

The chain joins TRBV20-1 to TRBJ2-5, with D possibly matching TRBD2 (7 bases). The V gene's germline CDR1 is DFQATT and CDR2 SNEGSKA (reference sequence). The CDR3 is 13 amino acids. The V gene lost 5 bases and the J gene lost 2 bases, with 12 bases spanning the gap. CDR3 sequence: CSAQRDNQETQYF. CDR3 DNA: TGCAGTGCTCAGCGGGACAATCAAGAGACCCAGTACTTC.

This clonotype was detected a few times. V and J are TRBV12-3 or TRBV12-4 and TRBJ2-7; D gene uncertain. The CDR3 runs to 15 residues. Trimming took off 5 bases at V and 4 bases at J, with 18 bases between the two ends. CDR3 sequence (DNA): TGTGCCAGCAGTCCCCAAGGACGGGCTAAGTACGAGCAGTACTTC. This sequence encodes CASSPQGRAKYEQYF.

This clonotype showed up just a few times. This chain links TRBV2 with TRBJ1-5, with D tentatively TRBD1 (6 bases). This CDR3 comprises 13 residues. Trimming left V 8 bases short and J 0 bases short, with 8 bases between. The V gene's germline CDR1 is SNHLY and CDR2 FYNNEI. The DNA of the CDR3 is TGTGCCAGCGGGGGGGCTAGCAATCAGCCCCAGCATTTT. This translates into CASGGASNQPQHF.

CDR3 DNA sequence: TGTGCCAGCAGCGCCGCGGGGACTAGCACAGATACGCAGTATTTT. Protein: CASSAAGTSTDTQYF. The genes are TRBV9 and TRBJ2-3, with D tentatively TRBD2 (6 bases). CDR1 is SGDLS and CDR2 is YYNGEE in the germline V gene. V shed 3 bases and J shed 0 bases, with 11 bases lying between them. The CDR3 covers 15 residues. Full variable domain (outside the CDR3, taken from reference TRBV9 and TRBJ2-3): DSGVTQTPKHLITATGQRVTLRCSPRSGDLSVYWYQQSLDQGLQFLIQYYNGEERAKGNILERFSAQQFPDLHSELNLSSLELGDSALYFCASSAAGTSTDTQYFGPGTRLTVL.